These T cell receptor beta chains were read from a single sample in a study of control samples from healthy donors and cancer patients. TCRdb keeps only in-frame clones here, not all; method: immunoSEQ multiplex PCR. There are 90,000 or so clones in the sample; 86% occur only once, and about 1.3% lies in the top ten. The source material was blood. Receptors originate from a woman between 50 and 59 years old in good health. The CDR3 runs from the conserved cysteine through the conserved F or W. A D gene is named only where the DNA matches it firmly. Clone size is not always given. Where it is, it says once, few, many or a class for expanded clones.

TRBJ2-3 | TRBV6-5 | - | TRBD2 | TGTGCCAGCAGTTCACGACTAGCGACAGATACGCAGTATTTT | CASSSRLATDTQYF
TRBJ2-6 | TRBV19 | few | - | TGTGCCAGTAACTATCGTACAGGGGCCAACGTCCTGACTTTC | CASNYRTGANVLTF
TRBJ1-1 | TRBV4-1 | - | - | TGCGCCAGCAGCCAAGATGTGGTTGGGGTGACGAACACTGAAGCTTTCTTT | CASSQDVVGVTNTEAFF
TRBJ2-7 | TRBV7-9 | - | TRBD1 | TGTGCCAGCAGCCTCATGACAGGGGGAAAATACGAGCAGTACTTC | CASSLMTGGKYEQYF
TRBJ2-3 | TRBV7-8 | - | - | TGTGCCAGCAGCCAGAGTCAGGGGTGGCTAGGAGATACGCAGTATTTT | CASSQSQGWLGDTQYF
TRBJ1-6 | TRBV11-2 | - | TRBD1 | TGTGCCAGCAGCCAGGGGGCGGCCCGCGGTAATTCACCCCTCCACTTT | CASSQGAARGNSPLHF
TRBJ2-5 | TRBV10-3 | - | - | TGTGCCATCAGTGAGTCGACGGGGAGAGGCCAAGAGACCCAGTACTTC | CAISESTGRGQETQYF
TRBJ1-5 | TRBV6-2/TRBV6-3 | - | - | TGTGCCAGCAGCCTGAACAGGAATCAGCCCCAGCATTTT | CASSLNRNQPQHF
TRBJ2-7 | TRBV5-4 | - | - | TGTGCCAGCAGCTTGGAGGCTAGAGGAACCTACGAGCAGTACTTC | CASSLEARGTYEQYF
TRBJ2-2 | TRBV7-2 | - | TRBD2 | TGTGCCAGCAGCTTAGGGGGGACTAGCGGGAGGGCCCTCGGGGAGCTGTTTTTT | CASSLGGTSGRALGELFF
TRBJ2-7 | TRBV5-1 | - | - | TGCGCCAGCAGCTTGGCCCGGGGAGCCTACGAGCAGTACTTC | CASSLARGAYEQYF
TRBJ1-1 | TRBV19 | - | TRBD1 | TGTGCCAGTAGCCCGATAAGGGACAGAGGAATGAACACTGAAGCTTTCTTT | CASSPIRDRGMNTEAFF
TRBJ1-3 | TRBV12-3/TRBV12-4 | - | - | TGTGCCAGCAGTTTTGCCGTCGGAGACGCCATATATTTT | CASSFAVGDAIYF
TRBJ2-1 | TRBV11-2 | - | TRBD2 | TGTGCCAGCAGCCCGTCTAGCGGGGGGGTATACAATGAGCAGTTCTTC | CASSPSSGGVYNEQFF
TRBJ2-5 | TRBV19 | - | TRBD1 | TGTGCCAGTAGTCGACAGGGGAAAAGGAGAGAGACCCAGTACTTC | CASSRQGKRRETQYF
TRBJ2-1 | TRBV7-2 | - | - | TGTGCCAGCAGCCCCCCGATTAGTGAGCAGTTCTTC | CASSPPISEQFF
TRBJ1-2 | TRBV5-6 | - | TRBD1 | TGTGCCAGCAGCTTTGTTCCGGGACAGGGGATTTATGGCTACACCTTC | CASSFVPGQGIYGYTF
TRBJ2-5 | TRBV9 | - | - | TGTGCCAGCAGCGTGGAGGGGCACTTGGCTCTAGAGACCCAGTACTTC | CASSVEGHLALETQYF
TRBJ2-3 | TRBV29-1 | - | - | TGCAGCGTTGCAACGACAGGTCGATACACAGATACGCAGTATTTT | CSVATTGRYTDTQYF
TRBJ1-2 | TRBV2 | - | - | TGTGCCAGCAGTGGTGTTTCAACCTTATATGGCTACACCTTC | CASSGVSTLYGYTF
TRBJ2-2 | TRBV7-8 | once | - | TGTGCCAGCAGCTCTCGGACCCAGAGTGGCACCGGGGAGCTGTTTTTT | CASSSRTQSGTGELFF
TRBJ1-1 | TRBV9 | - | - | TGTGCCAGCAGCGCTTTCCGGTCCGGGAACACTGAAGCTTTCTTT | CASSAFRSGNTEAFF
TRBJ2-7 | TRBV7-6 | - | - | TGTGCCAGCAGCTTCCGGGCCACCCCGGGTTACGAGCAGTACTTC | CASSFRATPGYEQYF
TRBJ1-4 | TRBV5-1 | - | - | TGCGCCAGCAGTGGGAGGACAGCCGGTAATGAAAAACTGTTTTTT | CASSGRTAGNEKLFF
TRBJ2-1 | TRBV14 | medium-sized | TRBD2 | TGTGCCAGCAGCAGCCTAGCGGTTGGCTGGAATGAGCAGTTCTTC | CASSSLAVGWNEQFF
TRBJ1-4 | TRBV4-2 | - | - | TGTGCCAGCAGCCACTCCAAGGGGCAGCGGAATGAAAAACTGTTTTTT | CASSHSKGQRNEKLFF
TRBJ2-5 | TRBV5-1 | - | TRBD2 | TGCGCCAGCAGCTTGACTAGCGGGGGTGAGACCCAGTACTTC | CASSLTSGGETQYF
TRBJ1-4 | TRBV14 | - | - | TGTGCCAGCAGCCAATTCTCCGGGGCTAATTATGAAAAACTGTTTTTT | CASSQFSGANYEKLFF
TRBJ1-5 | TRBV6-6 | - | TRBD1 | TGTGCCAGCAGGGATAGACAGGGGGTCCGATATCAGCCCCAGCATTTT | CASRDRQGVRYQPQHF
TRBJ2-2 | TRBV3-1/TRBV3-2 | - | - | TGTGCCACCCAAGCGAGAGGGAGTAGCCGCACCGGGGAGCTGTTTTTT | CATQARGSSRTGELFF
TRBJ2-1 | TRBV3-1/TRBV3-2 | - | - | TGTGCCAGCAGTCTTGACTTACTCTCCTACAATGAGCAGTTCTTC | CASSLDLLSYNEQFF
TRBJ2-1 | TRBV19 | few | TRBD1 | TGTGCCAGTAGTATAGCCCCCATACAGGGGTATATTGGAAATGAGCAGTTCTTC | CASSIAPIQGYIGNEQFF
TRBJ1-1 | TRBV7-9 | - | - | TGTGCCAGCAGGGAGGCGACGGGGAACACTGAAGCTTTCTTT | CASREATGNTEAFF
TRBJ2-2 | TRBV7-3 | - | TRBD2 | TGTGCCAGCAGCCTAAACAACGGACTAGCGGGAGGAACCGGGGAGCTGTTTTTT | CASSLNNGLAGGTGELFF
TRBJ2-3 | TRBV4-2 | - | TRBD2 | TGTGCCAGCAGCTCCCCTTTGCGGGGGGGCAAGGGGGTGGGAGATACGCAGTATTTT | CASSSPLRGGKGVGDTQYF